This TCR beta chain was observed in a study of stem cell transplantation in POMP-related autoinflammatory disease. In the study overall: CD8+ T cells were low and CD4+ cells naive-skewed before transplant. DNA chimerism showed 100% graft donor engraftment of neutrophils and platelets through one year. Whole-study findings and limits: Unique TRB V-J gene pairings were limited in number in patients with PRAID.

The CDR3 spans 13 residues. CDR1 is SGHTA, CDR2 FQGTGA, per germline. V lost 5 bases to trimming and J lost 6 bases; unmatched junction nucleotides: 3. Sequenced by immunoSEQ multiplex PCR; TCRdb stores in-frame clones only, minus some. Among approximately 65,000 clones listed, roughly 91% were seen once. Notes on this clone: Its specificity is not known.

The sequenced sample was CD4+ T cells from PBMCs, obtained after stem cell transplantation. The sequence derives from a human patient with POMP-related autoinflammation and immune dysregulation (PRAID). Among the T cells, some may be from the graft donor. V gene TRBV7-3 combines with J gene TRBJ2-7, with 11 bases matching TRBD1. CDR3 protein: CASSRGTGGEQYF. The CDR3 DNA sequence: TGTGCCAGCAGCCGAGGGACAGGGGGCGAGCAGTACTTC.